This T cell receptor beta chain was sequenced during a study of T-cell memory formation after mild COVID-19. Study overall: Clustering of TCRs was largely donor specific.

In TCRdb, the 5' RACE reads were re-called with MiXCR into one record per CDR3 protein. The sample yields 150,000 to 200,000 distinct CDR3 sequences, about 15% seen once. Study results and limitations: Clones contracting across day 15 to 85 had a balanced CD4/CD8 profile; later expanding clones leaned CD4+. Contracting CD8+ clones were enriched in EMRA, CD4+ mainly in CM and EM.

In its sample, this clonotype was seen a few times. Its cognate antigen is unknown. CDR3 length: 14 amino acids. Losses at the gene ends were 5 bases for V and 8 bases for J; bases not matched to a gene: 8. Germline V gene lookup returns CDR1 MNHEY and CDR2 SVGAGI. Specimen: PBMCs or a T cell subset sorted from them (not recorded which). This receptor was taken from an adult woman who had mild COVID-19 (a few samples of this study predate the infection). Cell type and time point are not known. V is TRBV6-5 and J is TRBJ1-2; 10 bases match TRBD1. CDR3 loop: CASSPDRGRGGYTF. In DNA form, the CDR3 reads TGTGCCAGCAGTCCCGACAGGGGGCGAGGGGGCTACACCTTC.